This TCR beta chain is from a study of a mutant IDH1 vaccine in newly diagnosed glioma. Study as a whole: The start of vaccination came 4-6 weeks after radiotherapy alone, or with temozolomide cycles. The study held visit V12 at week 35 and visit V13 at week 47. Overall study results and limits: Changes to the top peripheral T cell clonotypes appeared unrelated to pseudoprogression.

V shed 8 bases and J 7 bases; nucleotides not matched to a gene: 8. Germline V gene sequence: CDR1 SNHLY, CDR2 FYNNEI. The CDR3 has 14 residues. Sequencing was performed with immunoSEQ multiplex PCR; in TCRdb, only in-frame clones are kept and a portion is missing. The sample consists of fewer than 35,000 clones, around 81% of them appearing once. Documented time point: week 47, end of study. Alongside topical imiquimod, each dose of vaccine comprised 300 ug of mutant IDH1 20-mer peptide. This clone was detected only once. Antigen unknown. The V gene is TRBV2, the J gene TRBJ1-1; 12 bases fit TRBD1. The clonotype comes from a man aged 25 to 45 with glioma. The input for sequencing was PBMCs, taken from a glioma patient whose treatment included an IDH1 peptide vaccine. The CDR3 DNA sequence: TGTGCCAGCCGGGCCGGGACAGGGGGCAGTGAAGCTTTCTTT. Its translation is CASRAGTGGSEAFF.